This T cell receptor (beta chain) is from a study of early T cells in non-severe SARS-CoV-2 infection. Background on the study: It was bulk RNA from unsorted whole blood that was sequenced, and the chains were unpaired. Study-wide results and limits: Anti-spike CD8 responses were favored in VDJdb matching, and private and CD4 specificities were missed.

The TCR library protocol was used to attach unique molecular identifiers. These identifiers were attached to individual cDNA molecules. One entry per CDR3 protein, called by TCRdb with MiXCR from the 5' RACE reads. The profile shows tens of thousands of distinct CDR3 sequences, about a tenth of them singletons. Germline CDR1 reads SGHRS; CDR2 reads YFSETQ. V lost 4 bases to trimming and J lost 0 bases, with 12 bases between them. This CDR3 is built from 15 residues. In this sample, this clonotype turned up many times. No antigen is known for it. The sequence derives from an adult who was a healthcare worker with PCR-confirmed SARS-CoV-2 infection or an uninfected control (not recorded which). The chain links TRBV5-1 to TRBJ2-3; D is ambiguous. The starting material was whole blood, obtained at baseline. The CDR3 loop reads CASSLAGLSTDTQYF. CDR3 DNA: TGCGCCAGCAGCCTCGCTGGGCTTAGCACAGATACGCAGTATTTT.